A selection of T cell receptor beta chains follows, all from one sample in a study of blood T cells in healthy people across ages. TCRdb recomputed calls from the 5' RACE reads with MiXCR, one row per CDR3 protein. The sample includes roughly 2 million distinct CDR3 sequences, roughly 52% seen only once; the top ten take 2.1%. Sequenced sample: blood. The receptor source for this set is a woman between 40 and 55 years old in good health. Both conserved end residues are part of each CDR3. A D gene is named only where the DNA matches it firmly. Only some rows state a clone size, as once, few, many or a class for expanded clones.

D gene	V gene	clone size	J gene	CDR3 protein	CDR3 DNA
-	TRBV5-1	few	TRBJ2-5	CATTNPGQETQYF	TGCGCCACGACGAATCCGGGCCAGGAGACCCAGTACTTC
-	TRBV7-2	-	TRBJ1-1	CASSHQQGGTEAFF	TGTGCCAGCAGCCATCAACAGGGCGGGACTGAAGCTTTCTTT
-	TRBV27	-	TRBJ2-1	CASSLFGGANSYNEQFF	TGTGCCAGCAGTTTATTCGGCGGGGCCAACTCCTACAATGAGCAGTTCTTC
-	TRBV20-1	-	TRBJ2-3	CSARPPGGFTDTQYF	TGCAGTGCCAGACCCCCCGGGGGTTTCACAGATACGCAGTATTTT
-	TRBV7-2	-	TRBJ2-1	CASSLRGANEQFF	TGTGCCAGCAGCTTAAGGGGGGCGAATGAGCAGTTCTTC
-	TRBV5-5	-	TRBJ2-1	CASSRQPNEQFF	TGTGCCAGCAGCAGACAGCCGAATGAGCAGTTCTTC
-	TRBV13	-	TRBJ2-1	CASSPHLDGDNEQFF	TGTGCCAGCAGCCCCCACCTGGACGGTGACAATGAGCAGTTCTTC
-	TRBV14	-	TRBJ2-3	CASSQVSGAITDTQYF	TGTGCCAGCAGCCAAGTTTCAGGAGCGATCACAGATACGCAGTATTTT
TRBD1	TRBV29-1	few	TRBJ2-7	CSVSSGQAYEQYF	TGCAGCGTTTCATCCGGACAGGCCTACGAGCAGTACTTC
-	TRBV7-2	-	TRBJ1-1	CASSPEQGWRNTEAFF	TGTGCCAGCAGTCCAGAGCAGGGCTGGAGGAACACTGAAGCTTTCTTT
TRBD1	TRBV9	-	TRBJ1-2	CASSVPGRTGGGYTF	TGTGCCAGCAGCGTACCCGGAAGGACAGGGGGTGGCTACACCTTC
-	TRBV6-5	few	TRBJ2-5	CASRVWAGSETQYF	TGTGCCAGCAGGGTCTGGGCAGGGTCGGAGACCCAGTACTTC
TRBD2	TRBV20-1	-	TRBJ2-7	CGIAGVTYEQYF	TGCGGGATAGCGGGGGTGACCTACGAGCAGTACTTC
-	TRBV7-9	few	TRBJ2-7	CASSFMGEKPSLYEQYF	TGTGCCAGCAGCTTCATGGGGGAGAAACCCTCTCTCTACGAGCAGTACTTC
TRBD2	TRBV20-1	-	TRBJ2-7	CSAGRPSGGDYEQYF	TGCAGTGCGGGCCGCCCTAGCGGGGGGGACTACGAGCAGTACTTC
TRBD2	TRBV5-1	-	TRBJ2-5	CVSSYGTSPQETQYF	TGCGTCAGCAGCTACGGGACTAGCCCCCAAGAGACCCAGTACTTC
-	TRBV5-1	-	TRBJ2-1	CASSFWAGVMSNEQFF	TGCGCCAGCAGCTTTTGGGCAGGTGTTATGAGCAATGAGCAGTTCTTC
-	TRBV28	-	TRBJ2-5	CASSFSPYQETQYF	TGTGCCAGCAGTTTCAGTCCATACCAAGAGACCCAGTACTTC
TRBD2	TRBV4-2	few	TRBJ2-3	CASSQILAGGSRTDTQYF	TGTGCCAGCAGCCAAATTCTAGCGGGGGGCTCTCGCACAGATACGCAGTATTTT